A selection of T cell receptor beta chains follows, all from one sample in a study of naive and memory T cell subsets. TCRdb re-called the UMI-ligation and nested PCR reads with MiXCR, one entry per CDR3 protein. The repertoire includes roughly 98,000 distinct CDR3 sequences, roughly 7% of them detected once, and around 1.7% sits in the top ten. Source material: central memory CD4+ T cells from blood. These receptors were obtained from a human donor in good health. Each CDR3 is given with its conserved first and last residue. Each record gives: CDR3 DNA, CDR3 protein, clone size, V gene, J gene, D gene, CDR3 length. D genes are given only for firm matches. Clone size is stated in some rows and not others, as once, few, many or a class when expanded.

TGCAGCGTTGATGCGACAGGGACCTATGGCTACACCTTC	CSVDATGTYGYTF	many	TRBV29-1	TRBJ1-2	TRBD1	13
TGTGCCAGCCGCGGGGGGCCCAGCACAGATACGCAGTATTTT	CASRGGPSTDTQYF	.	TRBV25-1	TRBJ2-3	TRBD2	14
TGCAGTGCCACAGGCCCGGGCTCGGGGACCCAGCATTTT	CSATGPGSGTQHF	many	TRBV20-1	TRBJ1-5	.	13
TGTGCCAGTAGTATGTTAGTCTCCGGGAGTAAGACCCAGTACTTC	CASSMLVSGSKTQYF	.	TRBV19	TRBJ2-5	.	15
TGTGCCAGCAGCTTAGAAATAGAAAACACCATATATTTT	CASSLEIENTIYF	few	TRBV7-2	TRBJ1-3	.	13
TGCGCCAGCAGCCTGGACAGCCCTGGGACTGAAGCTTTCTTT	CASSLDSPGTEAFF	few	TRBV5-1	TRBJ1-1	.	14
TGCAGTGCTAGAGATAGGGGACAGGGGGCGTCTGGCTACACCTTC	CSARDRGQGASGYTF	few	TRBV20-1	TRBJ1-2	TRBD1	15
TGTGCCAGCAGCTCACTGTTTGGTCCGGCGTCTGGGGCCAACGTCCTGACTTTC	CASSSLFGPASGANVLTF	.	TRBV5-4	TRBJ2-6	.	18
TGTGCCAGCAGCTCCGGGGGACACGGTTACGAGCAGTACTTC	CASSSGGHGYEQYF	many	TRBV11-3	TRBJ2-7	.	14
TGCAGTGCTAGGAGTCAGACCTACGAGCAGTACTTC	CSARSQTYEQYF	.	TRBV20-1	TRBJ2-7	.	12
TGTGCCAGCTCACCAGCAGCGGGAGGGCCTGGTACGCAGTATTTT	CASSPAAGGPGTQYF	.	TRBV18	TRBJ2-3	TRBD2	15
TGTGCCAGCAGAAGACCAGGGGGCGCGGGGGGGCCAACAGATACGCAGTATTTT	CASRRPGGAGGPTDTQYF	many	TRBV6-2/TRBV6-3	TRBJ2-3	.	18
TGTGCCAGCAGCTTAAACCGGCGAGGGGAAAAACTGTTTTTT	CASSLNRRGEKLFF	many	TRBV7-2	TRBJ1-4	.	14
TGTGCCATCAGTGCGAGGGTTTACGACACTGAAGCTTTCTTT	CAISARVYDTEAFF	.	TRBV10-3	TRBJ1-1	.	14
TGTGCCAGCGGACGGGACAGGATGACCTATGGCTACACCTTC	CASGRDRMTYGYTF	many	TRBV27	TRBJ1-2	TRBD1	14
TGTGCCAGCAGCTTCGGTCTCAGGGCCGGAACCTACGAGCAGTACTTC	CASSFGLRAGTYEQYF	.	TRBV11-3	TRBJ2-7	.	16
TGTGCCAGCACGCCCGCGCAATACAGGAGTGGAAACACCATATATTTT	CASTPAQYRSGNTIYF	many	TRBV12-3/TRBV12-4	TRBJ1-3	.	16
TGTGCCAGCAGTTTTCAAGCGGGCGGGACAGATACGCAGTATTTT	CASSFQAGGTDTQYF	few	TRBV27	TRBJ2-3	.	15
TGCGCCAGCAGCCAAGATCTCTTTCAGGGGGCGGCCCAAGAGACCCAGTACTTC	CASSQDLFQGAAQETQYF	.	TRBV4-3	TRBJ2-5	TRBD1	18
TGTGCCAGCAGTTCCGGAGGACTAGCTCGAACTTACGAGCAGTACTTC	CASSSGGLARTYEQYF	.	TRBV6-1	TRBJ2-7	TRBD2	16
TGCAGTGCATCTAGCGGGGGGTACACAGATACGCAGTATTTT	CSASSGGYTDTQYF	many	TRBV20-1	TRBJ2-3	TRBD2	14
TGCAGTGCTAGAGAGGGGCGTGAGCAGTACTTC	CSAREGREQYF	many	TRBV20-1	TRBJ2-7	.	11
TGTGCCACCAGTGCTTCGACAGGGATCCAGCATTTT	CATSASTGIQHF	few	TRBV24-1	TRBJ1-5	TRBD1	12
TGTGCCAGCAGCTTATCGGGGTCTGAGAGAAATCAGCCCCAGCATTTT	CASSLSGSERNQPQHF	many	TRBV7-2	TRBJ1-5	.	16
TGCAGTGCTAGTGGGCTGGCTAGTAGTCACCAAGAGACCCAGTACTTC	CSASGLASSHQETQYF	.	TRBV20-1	TRBJ2-5	.	16
TGCAGTCAACTTGGGGCAGATACGCAGTATTTT	CSQLGADTQYF	many	TRBV20-1	TRBJ2-3	.	11
TGTGCCACCAGCAGGTTCGCGGGAGGTTTGGATACGCAGTATTTT	CATSRFAGGLDTQYF	.	TRBV15	TRBJ2-3	TRBD2	15
TGTGCCAGCTCCCGGGACAGGGAACGCTATGGCTACACCTTC	CASSRDRERYGYTF	many	TRBV18	TRBJ1-2	TRBD1	14
TGTGCCAGCAGCTTAGCGAGCGGGAGCTCTAGGGATACGCAGTATTTT	CASSLASGSSRDTQYF	.	TRBV7-2	TRBJ2-3	TRBD2	16
TGTGCCAGCAGCGGAGGGACTAGCGGGAAATACGAGCAGTACTTC	CASSGGTSGKYEQYF	few	TRBV7-2	TRBJ2-7	TRBD2	15
TGTGCCAGCAGCCCGCGGACTAGCGGGAGCCTCGAGCAGTACTTC	CASSPRTSGSLEQYF	many	TRBV7-2	TRBJ2-7	TRBD2	15
TGTGCCACCAGCCCGAGCCGGACAGCCAGATTGGAAAAACTGTTTTTT	CATSPSRTARLEKLFF	few	TRBV15	TRBJ1-4	.	16
TGCAGCGGGTACAGGGACTGGAGTAATGAGCAGTTCTTC	CSGYRDWSNEQFF	many	TRBV29-1	TRBJ2-1	.	13
TGTGCCAGCAGCTTACAGGCTTATAGCAATCAGCCCCAGCATTTT	CASSLQAYSNQPQHF	many	TRBV7-2	TRBJ1-5	.	15
TGCAGTGCTAGAACGAACTTTGGGTACGAGCAGTACTTC	CSARTNFGYEQYF	few	TRBV20-1	TRBJ2-7	.	13
TGTGCCAGCAGAGGGCCATCTGGAAACACCATATATTTT	CASRGPSGNTIYF	.	TRBV12-3/TRBV12-4	TRBJ1-3	.	13
TGTGCCAGCAGTTCTCCCCCTGGACAGGGGGGCACTGAAGCTTTCTTT	CASSSPPGQGGTEAFF	many	TRBV12-3/TRBV12-4	TRBJ1-1	TRBD1	16
TGTGCCAGCAGTTTATCAGCCGGCGGCCATGAGCAGTTCTTC	CASSLSAGGHEQFF	many	TRBV27	TRBJ2-1	.	14
TGTGCCAGCAGCTCCGGAAACACAGATACGCAGTATTTT	CASSSGNTDTQYF	.	TRBV12-3/TRBV12-4	TRBJ2-3	.	13
TGTGCCAGCAGGTACGCGGGGGGTCCGAGGCCATACGAGCAGTACTTC	CASRYAGGPRPYEQYF	many	TRBV7-2	TRBJ2-7	TRBD2	16
TGTGCCAGCAGCTATTTAAGCGGCGGGGAGCTGTTTTTT	CASSYLSGGELFF	many	TRBV7-3	TRBJ2-2	.	13
TGTGCCAGCAGTTTAGAAGGGACCCCAGGTTCACCCCTCCACTTT	CASSLEGTPGSPLHF	many	TRBV12-3/TRBV12-4	TRBJ1-6	.	15